The 13 T cell receptor beta chains given below trace back to one sample, sequenced in a study of cytomegalovirus exposure and HLA in healthy donors. PCR primers comprised 60 Vbeta and 13 Jbeta primers. Assay used: immunoSEQ multiplex PCR; TCRdb lists only in-frame clones, some missing. Here the sample spans approximately 140,000 clones, 65% to 80% being singletons. Sequencing used PBMCs. These TCRs come from a middle-aged man in good health and CMV-seropositive.

The chain employs TRBV12-1 and TRBJ2-2; the DNA was not compared with TRBD2, the D call given in the table. TRBV12-1 is noted as a pseudogene. This CDR3 is 19 amino acids long. CDR3 sequence (DNA): TGTGCCAGCAGCTTACGACCGACTAGAAATGACGCCTGGACCGGGGAGCTGTTTTTT. Translating gives CASSLRPTRNDAWTGELFF.

This chain joins TRBV28 and TRBJ2-1; D is uncertain. The V gene lost 6 bases and the J gene lost 2 bases, with 11 bases spanning the gap. The CDR3 runs to 14 residues. CDR1 and CDR2 from the germline V gene are MDHEN and SYDVKM. As DNA, the CDR3 is TGTGCCAGCAGCACCCTAGGAGCCTACAATGAGCAGTTCTTC. It yields the protein CASSTLGAYNEQFF.

The CDR3 loop is CAWQDRGSVKTQYF. The CDR3 DNA follows: TGTGCCTGGCAAGACAGGGGTTCGGTAAAGACCCAGTACTTC. V usage is TRBV30 and J usage is TRBJ2-5, with 8 bases identical to TRBD1. Looked up from germline, CDR1 is GTSNPN and CDR2 is SVGIG (reference sequence). The V segment lost 5 bases and the J segment 6 bases; nucleotides outside the gene matches: 11. The CDR3 has 14 residues.

The chain has TRBV18 and TRBJ1-2, with a possible D match to TRBD1 (6 bases). The CDR3 covers 14 residues. V lost 3 bases, J lost 4 bases, and 12 bases lay in between. CDR1 KGHSH and CDR2 LQKENI come from the germline V gene. The CDR3 DNA reads as TGTGCCAGCTCACCGGGACATACGAGCTATGGCTACACCTTC. It yields the protein CASSPGHTSYGYTF.

The genes are TRBV30 and TRBJ1-5; 9 nucleotides match TRBD1. Germline CDR1 and CDR2: GTSNPN and SVGIG (reference sequence). This CDR3 region has 15 residues. V lost 3 bases to trimming and J lost 5 bases; unmatched junction nucleotides: 8. CDR3 sequence reads: CAWRQQGANYQPQHF. In nucleotides, the CDR3 is TGTGCCTGGAGGCAACAGGGGGCGAACTATCAGCCCCAGCATTTT.

This chain links TRBV19 with TRBJ2-5, with 8 bases aligning to TRBD1. With 3 bases clipped from V and 3 bases from J, the junction kept 3 bases outside the gene matches. CDR1 LNHDA and CDR2 SQIVND come from the germline V gene (reference sequence). The CDR3 extends over 14 amino acids. CDR3 coding DNA: TGTGCCAGTAGTATCCGACAGGGGAAAGAGACCCAGTACTTC. It codes for CASSIRQGKETQYF.

The rearrangement uses TRBV5-1 and TRBJ2-7; TRBD2 aligns across 11 bases. V lost 4 bases and J lost 0; bases outside the gene matches: 6. The CDR3 totals 16 residues. Germline CDR1 and CDR2: SGHRS and YFSETQ. In DNA, the CDR3 is TGCGCCAGCAGCGGGAGACTAGCGGGGAGCTCCTACGAGCAGTACTTC. This codes for CASSGRLAGSSYEQYF.

The rearrangement links TRBV7-8 to TRBJ2-1; the D gene is possibly TRBD1 (6 bases). CDR1 and CDR2 from the germline V gene are SGHVS and FQNEAQ. CDR3 length equals 12 residues. V was clipped by 4 bases and J by 9 bases, with 10 bases between them. Here the CDR3 reads CASSSLGGEQFF. The CDR3 bases are TGTGCCAGCAGCTCCCTAGGGGGTGAGCAGTTCTTC.

Comment on this clone: The CDR3 does not end in the conserved phenylalanine or tryptophan, so this is likely a read error. No DNA is shown, since the ends of the CDR3 on it are uncertain; the CDR3 is the one TCRdb lists. The V and J genes are TRBV23-1 and TRBJ2-7; the listed D gene, TRBD1, was not tested against the DNA. TRBV23-1 is annotated as an ORF whose role is uncertain. Termini included, the CDR3 measures 9 amino acids. The CDR3 protein is CASSHRQGL.

V usage is TRBV6-5 and J usage is TRBJ2-1; a possible D gene is TRBD1 (5 bases). The V and J ends lost 8 bases and 5 bases respectively, with 16 bases between them. The CDR3 length is 14 residues. Germline CDR1 MNHEY, CDR2 SVGAGI. The CDR3 region is CASGEQGGNNEQFF. CDR3 DNA: TGTGCCAGCGGAGAGCAGGGCGGCAACAATGAGCAGTTCTTC.

DNA of the CDR3: TGTGCCAGCAGCTTCACAGGGGGCGGAGAGACCCAGTACTTC. This gives the protein CASSFTGGGETQYF. The genes are TRBV11-2 and TRBJ2-5; 9 nucleotides line up with TRBD1. There are 14 residues in the CDR3. Unmatched junction bases numbered 3, after V lost 3 bases and J lost 4 bases. Germline CDR1 SGHAT, CDR2 FQNNGV.

V is TRBV5-1 and J is TRBJ2-6, with D possibly matching TRBD1 (5 bases). The CDR3 consists of 16 residues. CDR1 is SGHRS and CDR2 is YFSETQ in the germline V gene. The ends were cut back, 0 bases at V and 2 bases at J, with 9 bases in the middle. The CDR3: CASSLEDSAGANVLTF. In DNA form, the CDR3 reads TGCGCCAGCAGCTTGGAAGACAGCGCTGGGGCCAACGTCCTGACTTTC. Full variable domain (missing parts from reference TRBV5-1 and TRBJ2-6): KAGVTQTPRYLIKTRGQQVTLSCSPISGHRSVSWYQQTPGQGLQFLFEYFSETQRNKGNFPGRFSGRQFSNSRSEMNVSTLELGDSALYLCASSLEDSAGANVLTFGAGSRLTVL.

J is TRBJ2-2 and V is TRBV4-3; no clear D. V was pared by 0 bases and J by 4 bases, with 6 bases between. Germline V gene data show CDR1 as LGHNA and CDR2 as YSLEER. The CDR3 runs to 14 residues. The DNA of the CDR3 is TGCGCCAGCAGCCAAGAGTCTTTCACCGGGGAGCTGTTTTTT. This gives the protein CASSQESFTGELFF.